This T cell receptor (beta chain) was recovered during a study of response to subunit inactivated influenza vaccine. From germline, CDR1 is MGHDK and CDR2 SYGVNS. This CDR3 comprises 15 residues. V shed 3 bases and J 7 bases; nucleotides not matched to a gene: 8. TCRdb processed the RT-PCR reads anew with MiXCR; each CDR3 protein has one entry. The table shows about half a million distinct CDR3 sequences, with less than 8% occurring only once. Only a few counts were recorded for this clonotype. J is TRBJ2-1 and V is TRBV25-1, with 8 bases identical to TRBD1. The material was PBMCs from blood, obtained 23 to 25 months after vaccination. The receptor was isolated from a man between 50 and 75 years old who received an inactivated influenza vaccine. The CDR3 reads CASSDLDRVRNEQFF. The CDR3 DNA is TGTGCCAGCAGTGACCTGGACAGGGTACGGAATGAGCAGTTCTTC.